The sequence of this TCR beta chain was determined in a study of control samples from healthy donors and cancer patients (TCRdb year 2020). Concerning this clone: Its target antigen remains unknown. No much larger clone exists at a distance of one base, and base qualities are not known.

The germline V gene (reference sequence) sets CDR1 to MNHEY and CDR2 to SMNVEV. At the junction V is shortened by 0 bases and J by 5 bases; bases outside the gene matches: 5. Its CDR3 holds 15 amino acids, cysteine through phenylalanine. Here the CDR3 DNA is all that survives: 45 bases in frame from base 1. The method was the immunoSEQ multiplex PCR assay. TCRdb took this table from immuneACCESS and kept in-frame rearrangements with V and J called. Such tables lack part of the clones; where checked against another copy, unresolved V genes explain under half of the gap, and the rest is unexplained. The sample table contains some 120,000 clones; only one count was recorded for about 95% of them. The ten largest clones add up to 3.6% of the sample.

The TCR was taken from a man under 40 in good health. The chain couples TRBV27 to TRBJ1-1; the central 8 bases match TRBD1. Specimen: blood. CDR3 protein: CASSLSPGGSTEAFF. The sequenced DNA: TGTGCCAGCAGTTTATCCCCAGGGGGCTCAACTGAAGCTTTCTTT.